The 21 T cell receptor beta chains given below trace back to one sample, sequenced in a study of metastatic and nonmetastatic thyroid tumors. TCRdb re-analyzed the PCR reads using MiXCR. The table lists under 25,000 clones, around a quarter of them singletons, with 6.1% in the top ten. Thyroid surgery had not been preceded by any treatment in any patient. The sample consisted of blood. These TCRs come from a female donor with papillary thyroid cancer or a benign thyroid nodule (not recorded which). Some clones in this sample may be carry-over from other donors' samples.

The genes are TRBV20-1 and TRBJ1-4; D not resolved. V lost 1 base, J lost 4 bases, and 16 bases lay in between. The germline V gene has CDR1 DFQATT and CDR2 SNEGSKA (reference sequence). The CDR3 loop spans 16 amino acids. CDR3 DNA sequence: TGCAGTGCTAGAGTTCGAAGGACCGGGGATAATGAAAAACTGTTTTTT. Its protein product is CSARVRRTGDNEKLFF.

The chain couples TRBV6-1 to TRBJ1-2, with no clear D. The CDR3 has 10 amino acids. The V end lost 2 bases, the J end lost 6 bases, and 1 base lay between the germline ends. In germline, CDR1 is MNHNS, CDR2 SASEGT. The CDR3 sequence: CASSEHGYTF. CDR3 DNA sequence: TGTGCCAGCAGTGAACATGGCTACACCTTC.

This clone qualifies as medium-sized. This sequence joins TRBV19 and TRBJ1-1; D unresolved. The CDR3 is 13 amino acids. The germline CDR1 and CDR2 sequences are LNHDA and SQIVND (reference sequence). V lost 3 bases and J 4 bases, leaving 9 bases between the germline ends. DNA of the CDR3: TGTGCCAGTAGTATCGGCCTCCTCACTGAAGCTTTCTTT. Translation gives CASSIGLLTEAFF.

The chain uses TRBV11-1 and TRBJ2-6; unclear D gene. The CDR3 loop spans 16 amino acids. Germline V gives CDR1 SGHAT, CDR2 FQDESV (reference sequence). Trimming cost V 5 bases and J 2 bases, with 13 bases left between them. The CDR3 region has the DNA TGTGCCAGCAGCACACCACAGTTCACTGGGGCCAACGTCCTGACTTTC. This gives the protein CASSTPQFTGANVLTF.

About this clone: The junction departs from germline at one end; a sequencing error may be responsible. The J gene is TRBJ2-7, the V gene TRBV11-3; the D is unclear. The length of the CDR3 is 12 residues. CDR1 is SGHNT and CDR2 is YENEEA in the germline V gene. CDR3 coding DNA: TGTGCCAGCATCTTAGGGTCCTACGAGCATTACTTC. It is translated as CASILGSYEHYF.

The chain carries TRBV11-2 and TRBJ2-5; TRBD2 matches at 12 bases. Looked up from germline, CDR1 is SGHAT and CDR2 is FQNNGV. The CDR3 has 19 residues. V trimming: 5 bases; J trimming: 5 bases; junction bases outside the gene matches: 18. The DNA for the CDR3 is TGTGCCAGCAGCCTCGGTGGTCTAGCGGGAGGGCCTAGTTCTGAGACCCAGTACTTC. Protein: CASSLGGLAGGPSSETQYF.

In this sample, this clone turned up a few times. The chain carries TRBV6-4 and TRBJ2-7; the D gene could be TRBD1 or TRBD2 (5 bases each). CDR3 size: 13 residues. Germline V gives CDR1 MRHNA, CDR2 SNTAGT. The V and J ends lost 4 bases and 6 bases respectively, with 13 bases between them. The CDR3 loop reads CASSASEGSEQYF. The CDR3 nucleotides read TGTGCCAGCAGTGCAAGTGAGGGGAGCGAGCAGTACTTC.

V usage is TRBV6-1 and J usage is TRBJ2-7; 7 bases fit TRBD2. The V and J ends lost 3 bases and 0 bases, in that order; junction bases with no gene match: 2. The CDR3 has 14 residues. Germline CDR1 and CDR2: MNHNS and SASEGT. CDR3 amino acids: CASSEGGSSYEQYF. The CDR3 bases are TGTGCCAGCAGTGAGGGGGGGAGCTCCTACGAGCAGTACTTC.

This clone was observed a handful of times. The junction departs from the called germline gene at one end, perhaps through a read error. V usage is TRBV27 and J usage is TRBJ2-6, with TRBD1 identical over 8 bases. The CDR3 consists of 17 residues. Looked up from germline, CDR1 is MNHEY and CDR2 is SMNVEV (reference sequence). The CDR3 reads CASSPQGVSSGSNVLTF. As DNA, the CDR3 is TGTGCCAGCAGTCCACAGGGGGTGAGCTCTGGGTCCAACGTCCTGACTTTC.

The chain links TRBV6-1 to TRBJ1-3; D might be TRBD1 (6 bases). Germline V gene lookup returns CDR1 MNHNS and CDR2 SASEGT. V lost 6 bases, J lost 2 bases, and 20 bases lay in between. This CDR3 contains 17 residues. The CDR3: CASSHRGRQGTGNTIYF. The CDR3 bases are TGTGCCAGCAGCCATCGGGGAAGGCAGGGGACTGGAAACACCATATATTTT.

This chain joins TRBV5-4 and TRBJ2-1; the D gene is possibly TRBD1 (5 bases). The CDR3 is 15 amino acids. The germline gives CDR1 SGHNT, CDR2 YYREEE (reference sequence). Trimming took 3 bases from V and 9 from J, leaving 19 bases between them. CDR3: CASSSRTSRIREQFF. The DNA of the CDR3 is TGTGCCAGCAGCTCCAGGACAAGCCGGATTCGTGAGCAGTTCTTC.

Many counts were recorded for this clone. The V gene is TRBV7-3, the J gene TRBJ2-1; 10 bases line up with TRBD2. Unmatched junction bases numbered 9, after V lost 8 bases and J lost 5 bases. Germline loops: CDR1 SGHTA, CDR2 FQGTGA. The CDR3 loop spans 15 amino acids. The CDR3 nucleotides read TGTGCCAGCCGGGCTAGCGGGAGCATCGACAATGAGCAGTTCTTC. It specifies CASRASGSIDNEQFF.

This chain links TRBV4-3 with TRBJ1-1; possible D gene TRBD1, 6 bases. The V and J ends lost 4 bases and 0 bases respectively, with 9 bases between them. CDR3 size: 14 residues. Germline assignment: CDR1 LGHNA and CDR2 YSLEER. In DNA, the CDR3 is TGCGCCAGCAGCCGCGACAGGATGAACACTGAAGCTTTCTTT. Amino acid sequence: CASSRDRMNTEAFF.

This clone was counted a few times. The genes are TRBV11-2 and TRBJ1-1; unclear D gene. Germline V gene sequence: CDR1 SGHAT, CDR2 FQNNGV. There are 13 residues in the CDR3. Trimming left V 0 bases short and J 7 bases short, with 9 bases between. CDR3 protein: CASSLDLKVEAFF. The CDR3 region has the DNA TGTGCCAGCAGCTTAGATCTGAAGGTTGAAGCTTTCTTT. The entire variable domain, with the rest obtained from reference TRBV11-2 and TRBJ1-1, is as follows: EAGVAQSPRYKIIEKRQSVAFWCNPISGHATLYWYQQILGQGPKLLIQFQNNGVVDDSQLPKDRFSAERLKGVDSTLKIQPAKLEDSAVYLCASSLDLKVEAFFGQGTRLTVV.

This chain connects TRBV5-1 to TRBJ1-1; D unresolved. Trimming removed 4 bases at V and 1 base at J, with 11 bases between. Germline loops: CDR1 SGHRS, CDR2 YFSETQ. The CDR3 contains 14 residues. The CDR3 region is CASSDHWENTEAFF. The CDR3 region has the DNA TGCGCCAGCAGCGATCACTGGGAGAACACTGAAGCTTTCTTT.

This clone came up a few times. The chain recombines TRBV28 with TRBJ1-3; 12 bases match TRBD1. Germline V CDR1 and CDR2: MDHEN, SYDVKM. The CDR3 length is 15 residues. With V trimmed by 4 bases and J by 5 bases, 3 bases remained unmatched. CDR3 in amino acids: CASSWDRGHRNTIYF. The CDR3 bases are TGTGCCAGCAGTTGGGACAGGGGGCATAGAAACACCATATATTTT.

By share, this clone counts as medium-sized (0.01 to 0.1%). The CDR3 region has the DNA TGTGCCACCAGTGATTCCCGGGGTCAGCCCCAGCATTTT. Translated: CATSDSRGQPQHF. The J gene is TRBJ1-5, the V gene TRBV24-1; no firm D call. This CDR3 is built from 13 residues. The germline V gene encodes CDR1 KGHDR and CDR2 SFDVKD. Trimming pared 2 bases from V and 6 bases from J, leaving 7 bases between.

At least ten counts were recorded for this clone. V usage is TRBV20-1 and J usage is TRBJ2-3; D is possibly TRBD1 (8 bases). In germline, CDR1 is DFQATT, CDR2 SNEGSKA (reference sequence). V was shortened by 6 bases and J by 2 bases, with 18 bases between the two germline ends. The CDR3 runs to 15 residues. The CDR3 is CSAPGGTGHTDTQYF. The CDR3 nucleotides read TGCAGTGCCCCCGGGGGGACAGGCCACACAGATACGCAGTATTTT.

This clone has just a few counts. This chain uses TRBV27 with TRBJ2-7, with unresolved D. CDR3 length: 14 residues. The germline gives CDR1 MNHEY, CDR2 SMNVEV (reference sequence). The germline V and J ends were trimmed by 3 bases and 3 bases, with 12 bases remaining between them. The CDR3 protein is CASSFLSSGYEQYF. The CDR3 DNA reads as TGTGCCAGCAGTTTCTTATCATCTGGCTACGAGCAGTACTTC.

With regard to this clone: A much larger clone sits a single nucleotide away, making a read error possible. The rearrangement uses TRBV19 and TRBJ2-3; D gene unclear. V was trimmed by 3 bases and J by 0 bases, leaving 7 bases between them. Germline V gene lookup returns CDR1 LNHDA and CDR2 SQIVND (reference sequence). The CDR3 is 14 residues long. DNA of the CDR3: TGTGCCAGTAGTATGATGGCCAGCACAGATACGCAGTATTTT. It yields the protein CASSMMASTDTQYF.

By proportion, this clone is medium-sized. This chain connects TRBV6-1 to TRBJ2-1; TRBD2 agrees at 12 bases. Per germline, CDR1 MNHNS and CDR2 SASEGT. This CDR3 spans 15 amino acids. V shed 1 base, J shed 8 bases, and the junction held 3 bases outside the gene matches. DNA for the CDR3: TGTGCCAGCAGTGAAGAGACTAGCGGGAGCTATGAGCAGTTCTTC. This sequence encodes CASSEETSGSYEQFF.